What follows are 5 T cell receptor beta chains derived from one specimen sequenced in a study of regulatory T cells in long-lasting Graves disease (dated by TCRdb to the early 2020s). Libraries were made using multiplex PCR. Instrument used: Illumina HiSeq 4000. To build TCR beta libraries, CDR3 regions were amplified by Arm-PCR using iRepertoire HTBI primers. TCRdb trimmed public reads at Q25 via fastp, called clones via MiXCR and kept in-frame beta chains. When rows share a CDR3 protein, they turn into one entry using the most common DNA and genes. The sample table lists about 450,000 distinct CDR3 sequences, 14% of them with a count of one. The ten top clones hold under 20% of the sample. What the time point label conveys for this sample: newly diagnosed GD, antithyroid drugs for less than 3 months. RNA was extracted from PBMCs in TRIzol for both TCR sequencing and RNA sequencing. The sample was also linked to a second study, of T cells in Graves' hyperthyroidism and ophthalmopathy.

The specimen was peripheral blood mononuclear cells (PBMCs), collected at new diagnosis, from a patient treated with antithyroid drugs. The receptor source for this set is a woman aged 45-60 years with Graves disease. Donor details come from another sample of the same person, matched by shared clones.

This clonotype was found a few times. The rearrangement links TRBV6-5 to TRBJ2-1, with 8 bases fitting TRBD2. Germline values: CDR1 MNHEY, CDR2 SVGAGI. The length of the CDR3 is 16 residues. Trimming took 3 bases from V and 4 from J; bases not matched to a gene: 8. The CDR3 here is CASSYSGGPSYNEQFF. As DNA, the CDR3 is TGTGCCAGCAGTTATTCGGGAGGGCCGTCTTACAATGAGCAGTTCTTC.

With regard to this clonotype: This may be a read error, as it is one base from a much larger clone. The gene calls are TRBV7-9 and TRBJ1-1, with TRBD1 matching over 10 bases. Germline V gives CDR1 SEHNR, CDR2 FQNEAQ (reference sequence). The CDR3 consists of 14 residues. The CDR3 DNA sequence: TGTGCCAGCAGCTTCGACAGGGGGCAAACTGAAGCTCTCTTT. This sequence encodes CASSFDRGQTEALF.

This clonotype was seen many times. The CDR3 protein is CASSESGNSYNEQFF. In DNA form, the CDR3 reads TGCGCCAGCAGCGAAAGCGGGAACTCCTACAATGAGCAGTTCTTC. The rearrangement joins TRBV5-1 to TRBJ2-1, with 7 bases that match TRBD2. Trimming at V came to 4 bases and at J to 0 bases, leaving 4 bases not matched to a gene. CDR1 and CDR2 (germline): SGHRS, YFSETQ. The CDR3 sequence is 15 residues long.

This clonotype was observed a handful of times. The chain is built from TRBV19 and TRBJ1-2, with D tentatively TRBD1 (6 bases). Germline assignment: CDR1 LNHDA and CDR2 SQIVND (reference sequence). This CDR3 spans 14 amino acids. Trimming took 10 bases from V and 8 from J, leaving 23 bases between them. The chain's CDR3 is CATSRVGGAEGYTF. The CDR3 nucleotides read TGTGCCACCAGTCGTGTGGGGGGCGCGGAAGGCTACACCTTC.

This sequence joins TRBV4-1 and TRBJ1-4, with D maybe TRBD1 (5 bases). Germline CDR1 MGHRA, CDR2 YSYEKL. V lost 6 bases to trimming and J lost 7 bases, with 18 bases between them. The CDR3 is made up of 15 amino acids. This chain's CDR3 is CASRKIIPGGEKLFF. The CDR3 DNA follows: TGCGCCAGCAGAAAGATCATCCCCGGGGGTGAAAAACTGTTTTTT.